This TCR beta chain was retrieved from a study of cytomegalovirus exposure and HLA in healthy donors. 60 Vbeta and 13 Jbeta primers were used in PCR. Here immunoSEQ multiplex PCR was the method, and the copy in TCRdb shows in-frame clones only, minus some. The table shows about 150,000 clones, with roughly 73% occurring only once. Donors showed nominal health when sampled, although they likely had unrecorded immune exposures. The CDR3 is 14 amino acids. V was clipped by 6 bases and J by 0 bases; unmatched bases: 4. From germline, CDR1 is MNHEY and CDR2 SMNVEV (reference sequence). V gene TRBV27 combines with J gene TRBJ1-1, with 7 bases lining up with TRBD1. The sequence derives from a man younger than 35 in good health and CMV-seropositive. The sample taken for sequencing was PBMCs. As DNA, the CDR3 is TGTGCCAGCAGCATTGACAGGGTGAACACTGAAGCTTTCTTT. Translation gives CASSIDRVNTEAFF.